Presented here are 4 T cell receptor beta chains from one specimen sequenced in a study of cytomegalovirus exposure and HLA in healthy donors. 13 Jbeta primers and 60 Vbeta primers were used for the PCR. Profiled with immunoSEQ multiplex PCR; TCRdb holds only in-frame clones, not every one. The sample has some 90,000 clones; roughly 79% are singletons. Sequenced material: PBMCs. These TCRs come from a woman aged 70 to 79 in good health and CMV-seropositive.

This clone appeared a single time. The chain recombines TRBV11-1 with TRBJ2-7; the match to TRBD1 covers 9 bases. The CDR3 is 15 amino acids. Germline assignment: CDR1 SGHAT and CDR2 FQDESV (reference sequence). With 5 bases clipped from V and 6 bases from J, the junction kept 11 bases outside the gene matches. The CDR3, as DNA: TGTGCCAGCAGCCCGGGACAGGGTGGGGTAGGCGAGCAGTACTTC. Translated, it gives CASSPGQGGVGEQYF.

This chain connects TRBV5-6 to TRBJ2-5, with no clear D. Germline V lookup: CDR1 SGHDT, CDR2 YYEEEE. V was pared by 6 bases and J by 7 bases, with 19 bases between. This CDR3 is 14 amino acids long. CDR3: CASTGAGALGTQYF. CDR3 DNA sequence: TGTGCCAGCACCGGAGCCGGCGCCTTGGGGACCCAGTACTTC.

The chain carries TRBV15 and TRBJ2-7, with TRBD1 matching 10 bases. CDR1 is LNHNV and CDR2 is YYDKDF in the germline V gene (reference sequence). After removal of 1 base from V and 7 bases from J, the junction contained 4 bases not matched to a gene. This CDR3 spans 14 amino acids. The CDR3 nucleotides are TGTGCCACCAGCAGAGGGGACAGGGGTTATGAGCAGTACTTC. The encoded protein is CATSRGDRGYEQYF.

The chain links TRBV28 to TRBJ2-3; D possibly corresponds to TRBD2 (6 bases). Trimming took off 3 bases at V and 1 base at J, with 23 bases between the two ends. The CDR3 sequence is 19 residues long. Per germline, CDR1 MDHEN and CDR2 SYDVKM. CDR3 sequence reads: CASSLTRASPGRRTDTQYF. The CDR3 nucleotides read TGTGCCAGCAGTTTGACCCGAGCATCACCCGGGAGACGCACAGATACGCAGTATTTT.